This T cell receptor beta chain was documented in a study of technical replicates of blood from a few donors. The repertoire was sequenced with immunoSEQ multiplex PCR; TCRdb's copy has only in-frame clones and lacks some. The sample lists 85,000 to 100,000 clones, around 96% occurring once. Looked up from germline, CDR1 is MDHEN and CDR2 is SYDVKM. The length of the CDR3 is 15 residues. V lost 4 bases to trimming and J lost 1 base; unmatched junction nucleotides: 6. The chain carries TRBV28 and TRBJ1-1, with 7 bases lining up with TRBD1. The clonotype originates from a human donor in good health. Material for sequencing was T cells isolated from PBMCs. The CDR3 loop is CASSSSGTENTEAFF. CDR3 DNA: TGTGCCAGCAGTTCATCCGGGACAGAGAACACTGAAGCTTTCTTT.